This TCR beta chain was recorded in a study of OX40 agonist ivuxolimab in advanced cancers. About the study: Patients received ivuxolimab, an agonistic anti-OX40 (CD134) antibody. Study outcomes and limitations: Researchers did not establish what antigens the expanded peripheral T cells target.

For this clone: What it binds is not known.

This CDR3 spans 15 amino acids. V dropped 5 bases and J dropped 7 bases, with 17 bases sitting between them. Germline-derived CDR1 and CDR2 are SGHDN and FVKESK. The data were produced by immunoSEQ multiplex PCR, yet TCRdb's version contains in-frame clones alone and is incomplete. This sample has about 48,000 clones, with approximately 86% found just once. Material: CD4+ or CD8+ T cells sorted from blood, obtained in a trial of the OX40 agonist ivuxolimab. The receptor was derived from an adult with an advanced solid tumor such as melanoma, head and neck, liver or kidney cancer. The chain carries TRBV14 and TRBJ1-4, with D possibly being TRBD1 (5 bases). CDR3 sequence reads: CASSSQWGVGEKLFF. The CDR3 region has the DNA TGTGCCAGCAGCTCCCAATGGGGGGTAGGTGAAAAACTGTTTTTT.